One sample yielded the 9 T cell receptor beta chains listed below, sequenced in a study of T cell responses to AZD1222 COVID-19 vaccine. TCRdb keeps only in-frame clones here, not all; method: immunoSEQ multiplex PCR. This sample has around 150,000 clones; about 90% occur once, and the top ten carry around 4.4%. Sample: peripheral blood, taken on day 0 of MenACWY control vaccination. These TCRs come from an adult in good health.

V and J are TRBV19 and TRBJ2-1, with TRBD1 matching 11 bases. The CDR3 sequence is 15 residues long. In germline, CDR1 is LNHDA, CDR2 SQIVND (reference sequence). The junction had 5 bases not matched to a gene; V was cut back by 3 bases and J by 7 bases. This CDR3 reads CASSIPGTGGNEQFF. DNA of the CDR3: TGTGCCAGTAGTATCCCAGGGACAGGGGGAAATGAGCAGTTCTTC.

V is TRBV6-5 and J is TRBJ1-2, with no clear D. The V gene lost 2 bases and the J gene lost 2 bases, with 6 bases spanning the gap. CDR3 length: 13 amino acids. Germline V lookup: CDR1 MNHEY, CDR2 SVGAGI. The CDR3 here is CASSYDWNYGYTF. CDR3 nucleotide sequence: TGTGCCAGCAGTTACGACTGGAACTATGGCTACACCTTC.

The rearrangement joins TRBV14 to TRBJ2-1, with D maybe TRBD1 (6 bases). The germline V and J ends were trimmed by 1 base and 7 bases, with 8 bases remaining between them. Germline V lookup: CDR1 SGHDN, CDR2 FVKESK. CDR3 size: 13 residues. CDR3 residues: CASSQGRGNEQFF. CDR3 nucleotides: TGTGCCAGCAGCCAAGGCAGGGGTAATGAGCAGTTCTTC.

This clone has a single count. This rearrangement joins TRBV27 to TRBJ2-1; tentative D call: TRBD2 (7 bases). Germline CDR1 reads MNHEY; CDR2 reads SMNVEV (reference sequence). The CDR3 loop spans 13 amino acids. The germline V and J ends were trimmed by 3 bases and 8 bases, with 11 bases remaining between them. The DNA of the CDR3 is TGTGCCAGCAGTTTGCAGGGGAGGGATGAGCAGTTCTTC. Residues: CASSLQGRDEQFF.

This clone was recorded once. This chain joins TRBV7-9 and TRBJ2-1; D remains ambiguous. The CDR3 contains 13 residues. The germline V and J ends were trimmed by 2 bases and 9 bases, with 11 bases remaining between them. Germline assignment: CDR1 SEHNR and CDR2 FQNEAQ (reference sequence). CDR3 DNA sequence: TGTGCCAGCAGCTTAACGGTAGCAGCTGAGCAGTTCTTC. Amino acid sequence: CASSLTVAAEQFF.

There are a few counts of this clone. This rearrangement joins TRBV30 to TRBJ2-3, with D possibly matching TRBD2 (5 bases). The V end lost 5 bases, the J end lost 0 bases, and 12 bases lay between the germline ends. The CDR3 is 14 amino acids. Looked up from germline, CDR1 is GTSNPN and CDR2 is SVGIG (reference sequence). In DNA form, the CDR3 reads TGTGCCTGGGGGAGCCCCTCGAGCACAGATACGCAGTATTTT. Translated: CAWGSPSSTDTQYF.

CDR3 sequence: CASSFGRVENTGELFF. In DNA, the CDR3 is TGTGCCAGCAGCTTCGGCAGGGTGGAGAACACCGGGGAGCTGTTTTTT. V usage is TRBV7-9 and J usage is TRBJ2-2; D possibly corresponds to TRBD1 (5 bases). Trimming took off 3 bases at V and 1 base at J, with 12 bases between the two ends. Germline V lookup: CDR1 SEHNR, CDR2 FQNEAQ (reference sequence). The CDR3 is 16 amino acids.

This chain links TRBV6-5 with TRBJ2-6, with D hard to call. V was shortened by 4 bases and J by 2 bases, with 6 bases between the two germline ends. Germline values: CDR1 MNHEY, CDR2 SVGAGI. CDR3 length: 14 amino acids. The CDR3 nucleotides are TGTGCCAGCAGTTGGGTCCCTGGGGCCAACGTCCTGACTTTC. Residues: CASSWVPGANVLTF.

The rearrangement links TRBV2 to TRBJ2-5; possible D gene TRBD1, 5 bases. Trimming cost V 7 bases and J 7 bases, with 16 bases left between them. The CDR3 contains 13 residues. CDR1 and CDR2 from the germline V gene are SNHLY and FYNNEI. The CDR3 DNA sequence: TGTGCCAGCATCGAGAGGACAAGGGGGACCCAGTACTTC. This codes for CASIERTRGTQYF.